This T cell receptor beta chain was obtained from a study of prognosis after radiotherapy for stage I lung cancer. Background on the study: Stage I lung tumors that were newly diagnosed and primary were found in 14 to 15 patients, while a handful of patients had oligometastatic NSCLC after surgical resection of the primary tumor. In about a dozen patients the tumors were adenocarcinoma, and in 7 or 8 they were squamous cell carcinoma.

The J segment lost 9 bases and the V segment lost 1 base, leaving 2 bases of the junction unmatched. CDR1 LGHDT and CDR2 YNNKEL come from the germline V gene (reference sequence). There are 13 residues in the CDR3. Starting from genomic DNA, TCR beta CDR3 was amplified through two-round multiplex PCR. Primers specific to each TRBV and TRBJ gene were used in first-round PCR. MiXCR was run by TCRdb on the multiplex PCR reads, yielding one entry per CDR3 protein. The data show fewer than 30,000 distinct CDR3 sequences, about 45% seen once. In its sample, this clonotype was seen many times. The receptor's source is a donor at least 50 years old with non-small cell lung cancer. The chain carries TRBV3-1 and TRBJ1-4; 7 bases are shared with TRBD1. The sequenced sample was PBMCs, obtained before or after stereotactic body radiation therapy (not recorded which). CDR3 sequence reads: CASSQGQGKKLFF. CDR3 nucleotides: TGTGCCAGCAGCCAAGGACAGGGAAAAAAACTGTTTTTT.